The clone carrying this T cell receptor beta chain was observed once. The data stem from a study of blood T cell repertoires in COVID-19. Study details: Sites in the United States, Italy and Spain provided acute and convalescent COVID-19 samples.

Germline V lookup: CDR1 SGHNT, CDR2 YENEEA. The CDR3 totals 14 residues. The junction had 3 bases not matched to a gene; V was cut back by 8 bases and J by 5 bases. Seattle's cohort entered during active infection and was followed longitudinally. In the authors' workflow: From reference gene primer amplification, estimates of nucleated cell counts were derived. The table came from immunoSEQ multiplex PCR; TCRdb's copy has only in-frame clones and leaves some out. V and J calls and clone size come straight from that table; D and trimming were deduced from the DNA. This table has 200,000 to 250,000 clones, approximately 85% appearing once.

This chain connects TRBV11-3 to TRBJ2-1, with 13 bases aligning to TRBD2. The sequencing input was peripheral blood. The clonotype originates from a woman between 70 and 85 years old with COVID-19, enrolled during active disease. The CDR3 bases are TGTGCCAGCTTGGGACTAGCGGGACACAATGAGCAGTTCTTC. Its protein is CASLGLAGHNEQFF.